Listed below are T cell receptor beta chains from one sample, sequenced in a study of cytomegalovirus exposure and HLA in healthy donors. Repertoires were generated with immunoSEQ multiplex PCR, while TCRdb's copy carries only in-frame clones and drops some. The repertoire shows some 55,000 clones; the top ten hold around 12%. The specimen was PBMCs. Receptors originate from a man younger than 35 in good health and CMV-seropositive. CDR3s leave out the opening cysteine and the closing phenylalanine or tryptophan. Each record gives: CDR3 length, V gene, J gene, CDR3 protein.

len: 15; v_gene: TRBV11-3; j_gene: TRBJ1-1; CDR3aa: ASSLGSTTGGGSEAF
len: 15; v_gene: TRBV4-2; j_gene: TRBJ2-3; CDR3aa: ASSHLSTSKDTDTQY
len: 12; v_gene: TRBV6-4; j_gene: TRBJ2-2; CDR3aa: ASSVSGSTGELF
len: 14; v_gene: TRBV6-5; j_gene: TRBJ1-1; CDR3aa: ASSYIAGTFNTEAF
len: 13; v_gene: TRBV10-3; j_gene: TRBJ2-2; CDR3aa: AISDPSRGGGELF
len: 11; v_gene: TRBV7-9; j_gene: TRBJ2-7; CDR3aa: ASRLAGGSEQY
len: 12; v_gene: TRBV7-9; j_gene: TRBJ2-3; CDR3aa: ASSSMVGTDTQY
len: 12; v_gene: TRBV11-3; j_gene: TRBJ2-3; CDR3aa: ASSSVAGADTQY
len: 10; v_gene: TRBV30; j_gene: TRBJ1-2; CDR3aa: AWSNSNYGYT
len: 10; v_gene: TRBV15; j_gene: TRBJ1-5; CDR3aa: ATGQGIQPQH
len: 12; v_gene: TRBV5-1; j_gene: TRBJ1-1; CDR3aa: ATGTVDMNTEAF
len: 12; v_gene: TRBV30; j_gene: TRBJ1-1; CDR3aa: AYNRALMNTEAF
len: 12; v_gene: TRBV4-1; j_gene: TRBJ1-1; CDR3aa: ASSQQTVNTEAF
len: 11; v_gene: TRBV28; j_gene: TRBJ2-1; CDR3aa: ASSLHSYNEQF
len: 13; v_gene: TRBV5-8; j_gene: TRBJ2-2; CDR3aa: ASSPWTGAPGELF
len: 12; v_gene: TRBV28; j_gene: TRBJ1-5; CDR3aa: ASSFVQGNQPQH
len: 12; v_gene: TRBV19; j_gene: TRBJ2-7; CDR3aa: ASSIGANSYEQY
len: 11; v_gene: TRBV7-3; j_gene: TRBJ1-5; CDR3aa: ASSLFQNQPQH
len: 14; v_gene: TRBV5-1; j_gene: TRBJ2-1; CDR3aa: ASSLDPRGADNEQF
len: 10; v_gene: TRBV29-1; j_gene: TRBJ2-7; CDR3aa: SATEGVYEQY
len: 20; v_gene: TRBV21-1; j_gene: TRBJ2-7; CDR3aa: ASSKEGAGAGVKTKFLRKQY
len: 12; v_gene: TRBV13; j_gene: TRBJ2-7; CDR3aa: ASTSGTGAYEQY
len: 13; v_gene: TRBV5-6; j_gene: TRBJ1-6; CDR3aa: ASSFSGTGSAPLH
len: 15; v_gene: TRBV30; j_gene: TRBJ2-6; CDR3aa: AWKKGTGGAGANVLT
len: 10; v_gene: TRBV5-6; j_gene: TRBJ2-7; CDR3aa: ASSLSVYEQY
len: 10; v_gene: TRBV5-1; j_gene: TRBJ1-6; CDR3aa: ASSSGNSPLH
len: 17; v_gene: TRBV7-8; j_gene: TRBJ2-1; CDR3aa: ASSLAHRLADDSYNEQF
len: 13; v_gene: TRBV6-6; j_gene: TRBJ1-5; CDR3aa: ASSYIAGNNQPQH
len: 12; v_gene: TRBV7-3; j_gene: TRBJ2-1; CDR3aa: ASRPGLAENEQF
len: 14; v_gene: TRBV14; j_gene: TRBJ2-7; CDR3aa: ASSPGLAGGPYEQY
len: 12; v_gene: TRBV2; j_gene: TRBJ2-7; CDR3aa: ASSESPGVYEQY
len: 14; v_gene: TRBV7-9; j_gene: TRBJ2-5; CDR3aa: ASSPSGLAGWKTQY
len: 12; v_gene: TRBV4-1; j_gene: TRBJ1-4; CDR3aa: ASSQDEAGLKLF
len: 13; v_gene: TRBV29-1; j_gene: TRBJ1-5; CDR3aa: SVALQGDSNQPQH
len: 13; v_gene: TRBV5-1; j_gene: TRBJ1-1; CDR3aa: ASSLNGHMNTEAF
len: 12; v_gene: TRBV7-9; j_gene: TRBJ2-7; CDR3aa: ASSSRDRTYEQY
len: 17; v_gene: TRBV9; j_gene: TRBJ2-6; CDR3aa: ASSVGQAAVFSGANVLT
len: 9; v_gene: TRBV19; j_gene: TRBJ2-5; CDR3aa: ASGEQETQY
len: 11; v_gene: TRBV5-6; j_gene: TRBJ1-1; CDR3aa: ASSHITNTEAF
len: 12; v_gene: TRBV5-4; j_gene: TRBJ2-5; CDR3aa: AVRTSVISETQY
len: 13; v_gene: TRBV9; j_gene: TRBJ1-1; CDR3aa: ASSVVVGGVGEAF
len: 11; v_gene: TRBV5-1; j_gene: TRBJ2-1; CDR3aa: ASSFQGADEQF
len: 11; v_gene: TRBV13; j_gene: TRBJ1-2; CDR3aa: ASSEGQDYGYT
len: 14; v_gene: TRBV9; j_gene: TRBJ2-5; CDR3aa: ASSVGASGSEETQY
len: 15; v_gene: TRBV10-1; j_gene: TRBJ2-3; CDR3aa: ASSVLTGPTSTDTQY
len: 12; v_gene: TRBV21-1; j_gene: TRBJ2-6; CDR3aa: ASSHPGRANVLT
len: 13; v_gene: TRBV6-1; j_gene: TRBJ2-3; CDR3aa: ASSELAGYTDTQY
len: 14; v_gene: TRBV27; j_gene: TRBJ2-3; CDR3aa: ASSFVAGAPQGTQY
len: 14; v_gene: TRBV7-9; j_gene: TRBJ2-3; CDR3aa: ASSPRLSASTDTQY
len: 11; v_gene: TRBV27; j_gene: TRBJ1-1; CDR3aa: ASSRQGDTEAF
len: 11; v_gene: TRBV27; j_gene: TRBJ2-7; CDR3aa: ASSFRAQDRYH
len: 12; v_gene: TRBV6-6; j_gene: TRBJ2-5; CDR3aa: ASSYDRPQETQY